This T cell receptor (beta chain) derives from a study of blood T cell repertoires in COVID-19 (dated by TCRdb to about 2020). With respect to the entire study: The collaborator samples originated in the United States, Italy and Spain and spanned the acute and convalescent phases of COVID-19. Where HLA class I and class II types were available, the types were taken from metadata supplied by the sample provider, not from assay-based typing. The material from the prospective study consisted of cDNA or gDNA derived from T cells, B-cell-depleted T cells, or PBMCs. Samples came from the ongoing ImmuneRACE study (first 160 participants) plus 1,254 subjects from 6 global collaborators. The repertoires were released in a freely available public database intended as a resource for research on the immune response to SARS-CoV-2. Deeply sampled blood TCRbeta repertoires from subjects exposed to, actively infected with, or recovered from COVID-19 were included in the dataset. Sample metadata almost always included a de-identified subject ID, COVID-19 status, age in years and sex. Study-wide conclusions, independent of this receptor: The amount of clinical and demographic metadata varied by source and participant and was provided uncurated.

Participants in the prospective study were enrolled through a virtual design, were aged about 18 to 89 years, and lived in about two dozen United States geographic areas. In the prospective study, cohorts were assigned on the basis of participant-reported clinical history obtained from a screening survey and a study questionnaire. A participant counted as exposed if, within 2 weeks of entering the study, that participant had been in contact with someone who had a PCR-confirmed or clinician-diagnosed COVID-19 case. In the prospective study, whole blood, serum and a nasopharyngeal or oropharyngeal swab were collected from each participant by mobile phlebotomists. Over an approximately 2-month period, participants in the prospective study had the option of providing additional blood draws and questionnaires. Prospective study blood samples were shipped either frozen or at room temperature before DNA extraction.

In regard to this clone: Its antigen target is currently unknown. One end of the junction does not line up with germline, which may come from a read error.

There are 12 amino acids in the CDR3, from cysteine to phenylalanine inclusive. The kept DNA is CDR3 alone, 36 bases in frame from the first base. The germline V gene supplies CDR1 SGHRS and CDR2 YFSETQ. The immunoSEQ Assay, a bias-controlled multiplex PCR, was used to amplify TCRbeta CDR3 regions from genomic DNA. Concerning the study's data processing: Nucleated cell counts per sample were estimated from amplification of reference gene primers within the assay. Sequence reads were collapsed and filtered to measure the absolute abundance of every unique TCRbeta CDR3 rearrangement. For each sample, productive Simpson clonality was calculated by taking the square root of Simpson's diversity index across productive rearrangements. TCRdb mirrors the immuneACCESS table, restricted to in-frame sequences. Some clones are absent from its copies; in checked studies, under half trace to an unresolved V gene, and the reason for the others is unknown. The V and J calls and clone size were taken over from that table, and D and trimming were inferred from the DNA. The sample table contains under 300,000 clones; only one count was recorded for around 90% of them. Around 3% of the sample is in the top ten clones.

The sequenced material came from PBMCs or T cells enriched from blood (not recorded which). The receptor was derived from a woman in her thirties or forties who had been exposed to COVID-19. Recombination joined TRBV5-1 with TRBJ1-2; TRBD1 fits 9 bases in the junction. The encoded CDR3 is CASSRDRDGYTF. The nucleotide sequence reads as follows: TGTGCCAGCTCACGGGACAGGGACGGCTACACCTTC.